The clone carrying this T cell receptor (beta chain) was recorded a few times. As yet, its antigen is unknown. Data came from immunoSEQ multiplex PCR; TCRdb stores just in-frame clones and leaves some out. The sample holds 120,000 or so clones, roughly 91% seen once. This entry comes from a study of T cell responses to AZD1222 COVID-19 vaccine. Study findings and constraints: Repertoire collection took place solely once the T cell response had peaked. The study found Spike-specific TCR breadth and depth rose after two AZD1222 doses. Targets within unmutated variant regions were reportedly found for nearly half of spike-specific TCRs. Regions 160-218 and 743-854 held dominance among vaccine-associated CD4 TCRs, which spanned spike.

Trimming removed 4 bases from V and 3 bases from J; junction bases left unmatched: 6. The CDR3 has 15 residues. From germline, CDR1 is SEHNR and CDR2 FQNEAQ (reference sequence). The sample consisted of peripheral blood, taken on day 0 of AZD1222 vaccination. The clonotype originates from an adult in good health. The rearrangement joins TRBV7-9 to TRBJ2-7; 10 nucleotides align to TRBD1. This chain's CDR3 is CASSSGQGIFYEQYF. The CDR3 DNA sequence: TGTGCCAGCAGCTCGGGACAGGGGATTTTCTACGAGCAGTACTTC.